These 15 T cell receptor beta chains were all obtained from the same sample, sequenced in a study of blood T cell repertoires in COVID-19. The assay was immunoSEQ multiplex PCR, and TCRdb's table has in-frame clones only and misses some. The table has some 180,000 clones, roughly 91% seen once. Sequencing used peripheral blood. These receptor sequences come from a man between 50 and 59 years old who had recovered from COVID-19.

The table lists this clone with a count of one. The chain carries TRBV7-2 and TRBJ1-1; D may be TRBD1 (6 bases). Trimming removed 2 bases from V and 3 bases from J, with 19 bases in between. The CDR3 consists of 17 residues. Germline assignment: CDR1 SGHTA and CDR2 FQGNSA. The CDR3 nucleotides are TGTGCCAGCAGCTTATTAAGGGGGGAGGGTTCGGACACTGAAGCTTTCTTT. Translated, it gives CASSLLRGEGSDTEAFF.

This sequence joins TRBV27 and TRBJ1-2; 9 nucleotides line up with TRBD1. The ends lost 6 bases at V and 4 bases at J; junction bases unmatched: 6. From germline, CDR1 is MNHEY and CDR2 SMNVEV (reference sequence). There are 14 residues in the CDR3. DNA for the CDR3: TGTGCCAGCAGCCTATCGGGACAGGGCTATGGCTACACCTTC. This gives the protein CASSLSGQGYGYTF.

J is TRBJ2-1 and V is TRBV28; a weak D match, TRBD1 (5 bases). The CDR3 totals 13 residues. V was trimmed by 4 bases and J by 6 bases, leaving 10 bases between them. Germline-derived CDR1 and CDR2 are MDHEN and SYDVKM. The CDR3, as DNA: TGTGCCAGCAGTTCTCAGGGTTCCAATGAGCAGTTCTTC. This sequence encodes CASSSQGSNEQFF.

The rearrangement links TRBV19 to TRBJ2-3, with 10 bases aligning to TRBD2. The CDR3 loop spans 15 amino acids. Germline V gene data show CDR1 as LNHDA and CDR2 as SQIVND (reference sequence). The V gene end was trimmed by 3 bases and the J gene end by 3 bases; junction bases not matched to a gene: 3. The DNA for the CDR3 is TGTGCCAGTAGTATGGGGACTAGCGTGACAGATACGCAGTATTTT. It specifies CASSMGTSVTDTQYF.

The chain couples TRBV7-3 to TRBJ2-5; TRBD1 aligns across 9 bases. V lost 5 bases, J lost 4 bases, and 2 bases stayed unmatched. Per germline, CDR1 SGHTA and CDR2 FQGTGA. The CDR3 extends over 13 amino acids. CDR3 in amino acids: CASSPDRGETQYF. DNA for the CDR3: TGTGCCAGCAGCCCGGACAGGGGAGAGACCCAGTACTTC.

This chain joins TRBV7-8 and TRBJ1-5; perhaps TRBD1 as D (6 bases). V lost 6 bases and J lost 4, with 13 bases in between. CDR1 and CDR2 (germline): SGHVS, FQNEAQ. The CDR3 extends over 14 amino acids. The CDR3 spells CASRSTGQNQPQHF. CDR3 sequence (DNA): TGTGCCAGCAGGTCGACAGGACAGAATCAGCCCCAGCATTTT.

The chain combines TRBV19 with TRBJ2-7; 10 nucleotides match TRBD1. V lost 3 bases and J lost 4; bases outside the gene matches: 3. The CDR3 is 14 amino acids. Per the germline V gene, CDR1 is LNHDA and CDR2 is SQIVND (reference sequence). CDR3 coding DNA: TGTGCCAGTAGTATTCTGGGACAGGGGTACGAGCAGTACTTC. Translated, it gives CASSILGQGYEQYF.

The rearrangement uses TRBV24-1 and TRBJ2-1; 8 bases map to TRBD1. J was trimmed by 4 bases and V by 5 bases; bases with no gene match: 6. Looked up from germline, CDR1 is KGHDR and CDR2 is SFDVKD. CDR3 length equals 15 residues. The CDR3 sequence: CATSVDRDVYNEQFF. The CDR3 DNA is TGTGCCACCAGTGTGGACAGGGACGTGTACAATGAGCAGTTCTTC.

The chain uses TRBV11-3 and TRBJ1-5; possible D gene TRBD1, 5 bases. Germline loops: CDR1 SGHNT, CDR2 YENEEA. The V and J ends lost 8 bases and 0 bases respectively, with 20 bases between them. CDR3 size: 17 residues. In DNA form, the CDR3 reads TGTGCCAGCTTTCCTAGGGGCAGCCGATATAGCAATCAGCCCCAGCATTTT. Residues: CASFPRGSRYSNQPQHF.

V and J are TRBV2 and TRBJ2-5; TRBD2 is a possible D gene (5 bases). This CDR3 is 13 amino acids long. V was trimmed by 6 bases and J by 8 bases, leaving 16 bases between them. The germline gives CDR1 SNHLY, CDR2 FYNNEI. The CDR3 is CASSRATRETQYF. The DNA for the CDR3 is TGTGCCAGCAGCCGGGCCACACGGGAAACCCAGTACTTC. Together with reference TRBV2 and TRBJ2-5, the CDR3 gives the full variable domain: EPEVTQTPSHQVTQMGQEVILRCVPISNHLYFYWYRQILGQKVEFLVSFYNNEISEKSEIFDDQFSVERPDGSNFTLKIRSTKLEDSAMYFCASSRATRETQYFGPGTRLLVL.

J is TRBJ2-2 and V is TRBV5-4; 12 nucleotides agree with TRBD1. V was clipped by 4 bases and J by 4 bases; unmatched bases: 5. From germline, CDR1 is SGHNT and CDR2 YYREEE (reference sequence). The CDR3 is 16 residues long. The CDR3 loop is CASSPGQGAGTGELFF. The CDR3 DNA reads as TGTGCCAGCAGCCCGGGACAGGGGGCAGGCACCGGGGAGCTGTTTTTT.

The rearrangement joins TRBV19 to TRBJ1-5; TRBD1 aligns across 8 bases. Looked up from germline, CDR1 is LNHDA and CDR2 is SQIVND (reference sequence). Trimming removed 6 bases from V and 2 bases from J; junction bases left unmatched: 3. The CDR3 covers 14 residues. DNA for the CDR3: TGTGCCAGTAGCCAGACAGGGGGCAATCAGCCCCAGCATTTT. Translation gives CASSQTGGNQPQHF.

This clone was picked up one time. The rearrangement joins TRBV13 to TRBJ2-3; 7 bases agree with TRBD2. Germline CDR1 and CDR2: PRHDT and FYEKMQ (reference sequence). V trimming: 6 bases; J trimming: 5 bases; junction bases outside the gene matches: 8. CDR3 length: 14 amino acids. Here the CDR3 DNA reads TGTGCCAGCAGTATCGGGAGGTTACAAGATACGCAGTATTTT. Protein sequence: CASSIGRLQDTQYF.

The rearrangement joins TRBV2 to TRBJ1-1; 8 bases are shared with TRBD1. This CDR3 contains 14 residues. Germline CDR1 reads SNHLY; CDR2 reads FYNNEI. J gave up 1 base and V 7 bases, and 5 bases lay outside the gene matches. CDR3 protein: CASTDQGANTEAFF. The CDR3 DNA reads TGTGCCAGCACCGACCAGGGGGCGAACACTGAAGCTTTCTTT. The full variable domain, rest sourced from reference TRBV2 and TRBJ1-1, is EPEVTQTPSHQVTQMGQEVILRCVPISNHLYFYWYRQILGQKVEFLVSFYNNEISEKSEIFDDQFSVERPDGSNFTLKIRSTKLEDSAMYFCASTDQGANTEAFFGQGTRLTVV.

The chain recombines TRBV27 with TRBJ1-2, with D maybe TRBD1 (6 bases). V dropped 5 bases and J dropped 3 bases, with 16 bases sitting between them. Germline assignment: CDR1 MNHEY and CDR2 SMNVEV (reference sequence). The CDR3 covers 15 residues. The CDR3 bases are TGTGCCAGCAGTCCACGGGGGGCAGAGGACTATGGCTACACCTTC. As protein: CASSPRGAEDYGYTF.